The clone carrying this T cell receptor (beta chain) was detected once. Authors' analysis steps: Nucleated cell number was recorded as an estimate derived from reference gene primer amplification. Produced via immunoSEQ multiplex PCR; TCRdb's table is partial and in-frame only. For V, J and clone size, that table is used; D and trimming come from the DNA. The data show around 42,000 clones, approximately 81% seen once. This specimen comes from a study of blood T cell repertoires in COVID-19. At the level of the study: The United States, Italy and Spain provided the acute and convalescent COVID-19 samples. The analysed material was cDNA or gDNA that came from T cells, B-cell-depleted T cells, or PBMCs.

Germline V gene lookup returns CDR1 SGHRS and CDR2 YFSETQ. The CDR3 covers 16 residues. Trimming at V came to 4 bases and at J to 4 bases, leaving 9 bases not matched to a gene. Sequencing was done on a sample of peripheral blood. This chain links TRBV5-1 with TRBJ2-5, with 11 bases lining up with TRBD1. This clonotype was sampled from a woman aged 70-85 years in a cohort sampled during active COVID-19. The CDR3: CASSTSGTGGRETQYF. The CDR3 DNA reads TGCGCCAGCAGCACGTCCGGGACAGGGGGACGAGAGACCCAGTACTTC. The full variable domain, rest sourced from reference TRBV5-1 and TRBJ2-5, is KAGVTQTPRYLIKTRGQQVTLSCSPISGHRSVSWYQQTPGQGLQFLFEYFSETQRNKGNFPGRFSGRQFSNSRSEMNVSTLELGDSALYLCASSTSGTGGRETQYFGPGTRLLVL.